This passage covers 6 T cell receptor beta chains from one sample sequenced in a study of T cells in Graves' hyperthyroidism and ophthalmopathy. From RNA transcripts, TCR beta CDR3 regions were amplified. The TCR CDR3 first-round RT-PCR relied on the HTBI primer set. MiXCR, applied by TCRdb to the multiplex PCR reads, yields one record per CDR3 protein. The sample includes approximately 510,000 distinct CDR3 sequences, 40% to 50% of them seen just once. Sequenced material: peripheral blood or thyroid tissue (not recorded which). These receptor sequences come from an adult woman with Graves' disease, either hyperthyroidism or ophthalmopathy (not recorded which).

A remark on this clonotype: Possible read error: a much larger clone is one base away. The CDR3 region has the DNA TGTGCCATCAGCTCGGACGTCCTGAACACTGAAGCTTTCTTT. Its protein product is CAISSDVLNTEAFF. V is TRBV10-3 and J is TRBJ1-1; D is ambiguous. The CDR3 has 14 residues. Germline V gene sequence: CDR1 ENHRY, CDR2 SYGVKD. Trimming pared 6 bases from V and 0 bases from J, leaving 11 bases between.

At least ten counts were recorded for this clonotype. The J gene is TRBJ1-2, the V gene TRBV7-2, with 9 bases matching TRBD1. The CDR3 is made up of 14 amino acids. CDR1 and CDR2 from the germline V gene are SGHTA and FQGNSA. V was pared by 8 bases and J by 10 bases, with 14 bases of the junction left unmatched. The CDR3: CASLLTGGSFDYTF. As DNA, the CDR3 is TGTGCCAGCCTCCTGACAGGGGGATCATTTGACTACACCTTC.

Many counts were recorded for this clonotype. The gene calls are TRBV15 and TRBJ1-1; no clear D. Trimming took off 0 bases at V and 1 base at J, with 6 bases between the two ends. The CDR3 is made up of 14 amino acids. Per germline, CDR1 LNHNV and CDR2 YYDKDF (reference sequence). The CDR3 nucleotides are TGTGCCACCAGCAGAGATGGGGAGAACACTGAAGCTTTCTTT. The encoded protein is CATSRDGENTEAFF.

The rearrangement links TRBV12-3 or TRBV12-4 to TRBJ2-5, with D possibly matching TRBD2 (6 bases). The CDR3 is 14 amino acids. V lost 5 bases to trimming and J lost 5 bases, with 15 bases between them. The chain's CDR3 is CASSAGGRSETQYF. The CDR3 DNA is TGTGCCAGCAGTGCTGGGGGGAGATCGGAGACCCAGTACTTC.

V and J are TRBV7-9 and TRBJ2-5; a possible D gene is TRBD1 (6 bases). The CDR3 consists of 15 residues. V was trimmed by 2 bases and J by 4 bases, leaving 14 bases between them. Germline lookup yields CDR1 SEHNR and CDR2 FQNEAQ (reference sequence). The CDR3 protein is CASSLTPGQGETQYF. CDR3 in DNA: TGTGCCAGCAGCTTAACCCCGGGACAAGGAGAGACCCAGTACTTC.

This clonotype was counted a single time. Compared with germline, one end of the junction differs, possibly owing to a read error. The chain joins TRBV10-1 to TRBJ2-5, with 11 bases aligning to TRBD2. Per the germline V gene, CDR1 is WNHNN and CDR2 is SYGVQD (reference sequence). This CDR3 spans 18 amino acids. The CDR3, as DNA: TGTGCCAGCAAACCCTTAGCGGGAGGGCCTGGGGACCAAGAGACCCAGTACTTC. Translated, it gives CASKPLAGGPGDQETQYF.